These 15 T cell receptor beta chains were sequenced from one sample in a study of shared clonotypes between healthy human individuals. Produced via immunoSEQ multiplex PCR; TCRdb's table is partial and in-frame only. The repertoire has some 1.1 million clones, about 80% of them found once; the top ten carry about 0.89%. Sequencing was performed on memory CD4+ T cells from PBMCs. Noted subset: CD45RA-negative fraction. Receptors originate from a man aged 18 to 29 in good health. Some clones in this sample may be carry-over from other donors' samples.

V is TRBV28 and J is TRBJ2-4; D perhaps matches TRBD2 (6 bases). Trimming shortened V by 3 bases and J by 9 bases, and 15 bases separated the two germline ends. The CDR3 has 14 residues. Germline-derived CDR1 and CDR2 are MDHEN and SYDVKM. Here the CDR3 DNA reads TGTGCCAGCAGTTTGGGGGGTGGGCGGATCATTCAGTACTTC. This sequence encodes CASSLGGGRIIQYF. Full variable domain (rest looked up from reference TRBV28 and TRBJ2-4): DVKVTQSSRYLVKRTGEKVFLECVQDMDHENMFWYRQDPGLGLRLIYFSYDVKMKEKGDIPEGYSVSREKKERFSLILESASTNQTSMYLCASSLGGGRIIQYFGAGTRLSVL.

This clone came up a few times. The CDR3 here is CSVKTGNTEAFF. In DNA form, the CDR3 reads TGCAGCGTAAAGACAGGCAACACTGAAGCTTTCTTT. The chain uses TRBV29-1 and TRBJ1-1; D is perhaps TRBD1 (6 bases). The CDR3 is made up of 12 amino acids. Trimming cost V 6 bases and J 2 bases, with 10 bases left between them. Germline V lookup: CDR1 SQVTM, CDR2 ANQGSEA.

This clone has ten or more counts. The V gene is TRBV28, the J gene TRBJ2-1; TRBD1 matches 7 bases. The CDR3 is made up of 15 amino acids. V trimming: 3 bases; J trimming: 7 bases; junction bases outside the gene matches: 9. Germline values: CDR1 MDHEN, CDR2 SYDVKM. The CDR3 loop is CASSLGDRYGNEQFF. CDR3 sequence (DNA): TGTGCCAGCAGTTTGGGGGACAGATATGGTAATGAGCAGTTCTTC.

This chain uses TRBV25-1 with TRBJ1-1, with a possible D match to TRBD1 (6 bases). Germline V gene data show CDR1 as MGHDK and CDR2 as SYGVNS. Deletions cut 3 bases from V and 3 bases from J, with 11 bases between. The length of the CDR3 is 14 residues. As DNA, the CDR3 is TGTGCCAGCAGTGACAGGGGATCGTACACTGAAGCTTTCTTT. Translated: CASSDRGSYTEAFF. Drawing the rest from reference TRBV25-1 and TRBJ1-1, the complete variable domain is EADIYQTPRYLVIGTGKKITLECSQTMGHDKMYWYQQDPGMELHLIHYSYGVNSTEKGDLSSESTVSRIRTEHFPLTLESARPSHTSQYLCASSDRGSYTEAFFGQGTRLTVV.

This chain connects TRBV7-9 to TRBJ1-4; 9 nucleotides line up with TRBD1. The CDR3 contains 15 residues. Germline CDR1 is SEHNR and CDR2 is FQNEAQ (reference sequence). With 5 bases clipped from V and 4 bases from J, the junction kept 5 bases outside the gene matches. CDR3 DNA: TGTGCCAGCAGCAACCAGGGACAGGGTAATGAAAAACTGTTTTTT. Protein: CASSNQGQGNEKLFF.

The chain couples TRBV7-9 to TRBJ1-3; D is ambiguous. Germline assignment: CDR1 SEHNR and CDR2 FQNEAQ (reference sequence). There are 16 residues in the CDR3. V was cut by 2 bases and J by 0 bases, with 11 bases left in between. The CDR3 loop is CASSLNSRASGNTIYF. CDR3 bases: TGTGCCAGCAGCTTAAATTCTAGGGCCTCTGGAAACACCATATATTTT.

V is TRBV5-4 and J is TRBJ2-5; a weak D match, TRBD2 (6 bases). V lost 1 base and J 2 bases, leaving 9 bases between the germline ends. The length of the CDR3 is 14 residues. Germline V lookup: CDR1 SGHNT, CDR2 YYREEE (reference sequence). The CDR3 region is CASSLNGGQETQYF. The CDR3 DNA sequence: TGTGCCAGCAGCTTGAATGGGGGGCAAGAGACCCAGTACTTC.

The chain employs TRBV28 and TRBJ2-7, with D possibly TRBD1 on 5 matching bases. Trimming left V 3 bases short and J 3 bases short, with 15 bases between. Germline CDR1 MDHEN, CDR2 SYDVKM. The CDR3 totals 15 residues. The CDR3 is CASSFPWQGNYEQYF. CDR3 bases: TGTGCCAGCAGTTTTCCCTGGCAGGGCAACTACGAGCAGTACTTC.

The CDR3 reads CASSANWESGYTF. CDR3 DNA sequence: TGTGCCAGCAGCGCAAACTGGGAGTCGGGCTACACCTTC. This sequence joins TRBV9 and TRBJ1-2, with D unclear. The V gene lost 3 bases and the J gene lost 8 bases, with 14 bases spanning the gap. The CDR3 is made up of 13 amino acids. From germline, CDR1 is SGDLS and CDR2 YYNGEE.

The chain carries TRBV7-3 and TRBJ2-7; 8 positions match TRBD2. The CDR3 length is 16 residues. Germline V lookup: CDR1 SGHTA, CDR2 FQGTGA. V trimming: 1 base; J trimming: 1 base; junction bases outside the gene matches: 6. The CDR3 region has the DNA TGTGCCAGCAGCTTAAGCGGCGGGAGGCCTTCCTACGAGCAGTACTTC. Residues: CASSLSGGRPSYEQYF.

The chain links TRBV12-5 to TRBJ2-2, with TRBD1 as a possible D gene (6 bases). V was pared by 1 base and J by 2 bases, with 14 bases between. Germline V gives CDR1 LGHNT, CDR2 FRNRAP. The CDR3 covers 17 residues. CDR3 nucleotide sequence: TGTGCTAGTGGTTTGGCCATCCTTGGGGGCAACACCGGGGAGCTGTTTTTT. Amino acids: CASGLAILGGNTGELFF.

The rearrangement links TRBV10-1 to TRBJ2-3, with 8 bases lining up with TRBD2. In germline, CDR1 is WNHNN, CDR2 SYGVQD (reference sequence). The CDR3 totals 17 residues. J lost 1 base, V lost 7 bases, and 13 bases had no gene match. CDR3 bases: TGCGCCAGCAACCGACCCGTCCTGCGGGAGGGCACAGATACGCAGTATTTT. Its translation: CASNRPVLREGTDTQYF.

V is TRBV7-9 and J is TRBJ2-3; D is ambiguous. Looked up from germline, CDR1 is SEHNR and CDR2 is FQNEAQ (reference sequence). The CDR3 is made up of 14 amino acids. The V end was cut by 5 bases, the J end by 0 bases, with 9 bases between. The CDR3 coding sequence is TGTGCCAGCAGCCCGAGATCTAGCACAGATACGCAGTATTTT. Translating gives CASSPRSSTDTQYF.

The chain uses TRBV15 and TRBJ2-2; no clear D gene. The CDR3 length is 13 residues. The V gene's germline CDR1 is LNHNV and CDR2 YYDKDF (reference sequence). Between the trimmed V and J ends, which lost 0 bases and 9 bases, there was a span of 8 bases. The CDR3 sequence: CATSRDKDRELFF. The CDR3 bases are TGTGCCACCAGCAGAGATAAAGACCGGGAGCTGTTTTTT.

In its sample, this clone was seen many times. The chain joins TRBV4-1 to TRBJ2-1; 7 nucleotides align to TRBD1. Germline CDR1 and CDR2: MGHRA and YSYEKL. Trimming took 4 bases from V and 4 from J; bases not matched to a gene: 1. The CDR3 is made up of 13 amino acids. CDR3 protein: CASSPGQYNEQFF. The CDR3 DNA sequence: TGCGCCAGCAGCCCGGGACAGTACAATGAGCAGTTCTTC.